Detailed here is one T cell receptor beta chain. This clone was detected a few times. Its recognized antigen is unknown. No base-level quality is on record; no much larger clone is a single base apart. The collaborating institutions used their own protocols to collect whole blood in K2EDTA tubes. Collaborator samples were shipped for TCRbeta analysis as frozen whole blood, isolated PBMCs, or DNA extracted from either sample type. The immunoSEQ Assay, a bias-controlled multiplex PCR, was used to amplify TCRbeta CDR3 regions from genomic DNA. The source study handled its data this way. The number of nucleated cells in each sample was estimated from the amplification of reference gene primers within the assay. To quantify the absolute abundance of each unique TCRbeta CDR3 rearrangement, sequence reads were collapsed and filtered. For each sample, productive Simpson clonality was calculated as the square root of Simpson's diversity index over productive rearrangements. Entries here come from immuneACCESS through TCRdb and include only in-frame sequences with V and J called. Some clones fail to appear in such tables; in the studies checked, an unresolved V gene covers under half of the shortfall, and the cause of the remainder is unknown. Clone size and V and J calls were adopted from that table, with D and trimming inferred from the DNA. This sample has roughly 100,000 clones in its table, and approximately 83% of those were observed once. 3.5% to 5% of the sample rests with the top ten.

This record comes from a study of blood T cell repertoires in COVID-19 (dated by TCRdb to the early 2020s). In terms of the full investigation: Collaborator samples came from the United States, Italy and Spain and covered acute and convalescent phases of COVID-19. The material from the prospective study consisted of cDNA or gDNA derived from T cells, B-cell-depleted T cells, or PBMCs. Samples were obtained from the ongoing ImmuneRACE study (first 160 participants) and from about 1,300 subjects provided by 6 global collaborators. A de-identified subject ID, COVID-19 status, age in years and sex were almost always included in the sample metadata. Where available, HLA class I and class II types were taken from metadata supplied by the sample provider and were not determined by assay-based typing. The dataset comprised deeply sampled blood TCRbeta repertoires from subjects exposed to, actively infected with, or recovered from COVID-19. A freely available public database, intended as a resource for researchers studying the immune response to SARS-CoV-2, is where the repertoires were released. Overall study results and their limits: Clinical and demographic metadata were provided uncurated, with the amount varying by source and participant.

Trimming removed 2 bases from V and 5 bases from J; the gene matches leave 4 bases unexplained. From its cysteine to its phenylalanine, the CDR3 spans 15 amino acids. Solely the CDR3 DNA is kept, with 45 bases framed from the first base. According to the germline V gene, CDR1 reads SGHRS and CDR2 reads YFSETQ. The specimen was peripheral blood. The origin of this receptor is a man aged 45-60 years with acute or convalescent COVID-19. The V and J segments used are TRBV5-1 and TRBJ1-5; 10 of the junction bases match TRBD1. The sequenced DNA: TGCGCCAGCAGCTTCAGTGGGACAGGGGATCAGCCCCAGCATTTT. It is translated as CASSFSGTGDQPQHF.